The entry that follows covers one TCR beta chain sequence. Its antigen remains unknown. The CDR3 runs 15 residues. Germline trimming cut 7 bases from V and 5 bases from J; bases unmatched to any gene: 6. Germline V gives CDR1 SGHRS, CDR2 YFSETQ. The data originate from a study of cytomegalovirus exposure and HLA in healthy donors. Across the whole study: There were just under 400 genotyped donors. Of these, 81% fell in the genetic ancestry cluster associated with self-reported Caucasian donors.

General observations from the study: Earlier results showed most TCR beta V segments being productive about 87% or about 30% of the time. The presence/absence work took it that sequencing depth was about the same across donors.

Primers included in the PCR were 60 Vbeta and 13 Jbeta primers. Sequencing was performed with immunoSEQ multiplex PCR; in TCRdb, only in-frame clones are kept and a portion is missing. This table holds fewer than 200,000 clones, about three quarters found once. V and J are TRBV5-1 and TRBJ2-5; the match to TRBD2 covers 15 bases. The sequenced sample consisted of PBMCs. The sequence came from a girl aged 10-17 years in good health and CMV-seronegative. CDR3 sequence reads: CASRGLAGGEETQYF. CDR3 DNA sequence: TGCGCCAGCCGAGGACTAGCGGGGGGGGAGGAGACCCAGTACTTC.